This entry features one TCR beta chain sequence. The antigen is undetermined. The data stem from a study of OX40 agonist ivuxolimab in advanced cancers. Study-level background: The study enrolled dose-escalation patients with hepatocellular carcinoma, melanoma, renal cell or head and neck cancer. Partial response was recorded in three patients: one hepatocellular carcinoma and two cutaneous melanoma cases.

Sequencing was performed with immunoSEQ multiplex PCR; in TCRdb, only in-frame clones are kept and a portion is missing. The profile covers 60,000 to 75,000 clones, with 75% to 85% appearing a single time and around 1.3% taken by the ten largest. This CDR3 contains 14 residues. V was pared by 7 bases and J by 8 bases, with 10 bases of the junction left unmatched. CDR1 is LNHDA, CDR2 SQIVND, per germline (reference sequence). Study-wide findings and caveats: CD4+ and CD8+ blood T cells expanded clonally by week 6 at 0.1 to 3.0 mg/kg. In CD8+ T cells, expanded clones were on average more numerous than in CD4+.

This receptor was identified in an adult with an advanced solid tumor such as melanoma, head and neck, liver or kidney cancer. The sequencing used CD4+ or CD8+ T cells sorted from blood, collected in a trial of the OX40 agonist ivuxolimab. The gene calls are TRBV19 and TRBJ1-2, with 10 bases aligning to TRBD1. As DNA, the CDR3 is TGTGCCAGTACAATCCGGGACAGGGGAGGCGGCTACACCTTC. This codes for CASTIRDRGGGYTF.